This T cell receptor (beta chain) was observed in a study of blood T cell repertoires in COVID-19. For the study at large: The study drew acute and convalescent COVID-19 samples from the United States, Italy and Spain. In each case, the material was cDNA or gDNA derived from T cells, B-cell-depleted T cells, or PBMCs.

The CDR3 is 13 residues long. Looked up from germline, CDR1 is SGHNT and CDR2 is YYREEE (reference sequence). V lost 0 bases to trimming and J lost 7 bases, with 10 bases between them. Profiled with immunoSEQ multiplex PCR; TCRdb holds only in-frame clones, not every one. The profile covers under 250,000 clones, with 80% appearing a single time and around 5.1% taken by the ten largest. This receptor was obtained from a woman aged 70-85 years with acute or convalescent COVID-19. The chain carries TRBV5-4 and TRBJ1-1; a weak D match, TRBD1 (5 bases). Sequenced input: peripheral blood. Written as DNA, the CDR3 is TGTGCCAGCAGCTTGGTAGGGGCCCGTGAAGCTTTCTTT. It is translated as CASSLVGAREAFF.